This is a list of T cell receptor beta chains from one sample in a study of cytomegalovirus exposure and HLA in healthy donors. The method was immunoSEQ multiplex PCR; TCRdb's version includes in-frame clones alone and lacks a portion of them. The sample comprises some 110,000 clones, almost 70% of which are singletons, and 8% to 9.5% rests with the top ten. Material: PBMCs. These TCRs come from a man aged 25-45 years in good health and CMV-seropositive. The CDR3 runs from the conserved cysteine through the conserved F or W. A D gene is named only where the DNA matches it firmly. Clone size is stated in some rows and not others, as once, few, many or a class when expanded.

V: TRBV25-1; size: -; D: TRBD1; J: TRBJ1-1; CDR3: CASSEKGGAGTEAFF; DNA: TGTGCCAGCAGTGAAAAAGGGGGCGCGGGCACTGAAGCTTTCTTT
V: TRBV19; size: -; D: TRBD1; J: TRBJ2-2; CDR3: CATTGTDFTGELFF; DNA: TGTGCCACTACCGGGACAGACTTTACCGGGGAGCTGTTTTTT
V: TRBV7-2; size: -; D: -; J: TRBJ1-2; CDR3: CASSSRQVQDGYTF; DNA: TGTGCCAGCAGCTCGAGACAGGTTCAAGATGGCTACACCTTC
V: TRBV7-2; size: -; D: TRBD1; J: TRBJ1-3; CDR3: CASTTGGAGNTIYF; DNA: TGTGCCAGCACCACAGGGGGTGCTGGAAACACCATATATTTT
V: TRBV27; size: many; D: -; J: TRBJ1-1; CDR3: CASSLFPGNTEAFF; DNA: TGTGCCAGCAGTTTATTTCCGGGGAACACTGAAGCTTTCTTT
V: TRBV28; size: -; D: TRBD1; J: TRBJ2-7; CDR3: CAVHRGRAYEQYF; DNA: TGTGCCGTTCACAGGGGGCGTGCGTACGAGCAGTACTTC
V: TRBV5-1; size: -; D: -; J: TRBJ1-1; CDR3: CASSPTTNRAEAFF; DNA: TGCGCCAGCAGCCCAACCACGAACAGGGCTGAAGCTTTCTTT
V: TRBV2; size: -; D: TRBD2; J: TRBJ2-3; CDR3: CASRGRGLAVGTDTQYF; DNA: TGTGCCAGCAGGGGGCGTGGGCTAGCGGTTGGGACAGATACGCAGTATTTT
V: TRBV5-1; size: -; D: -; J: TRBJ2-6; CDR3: CASTGVLAGANVLTF; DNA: TGCGCCAGCACAGGGGTGTTGGCTGGGGCCAACGTCCTGACTTTC
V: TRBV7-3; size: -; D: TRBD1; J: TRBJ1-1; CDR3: CASSPEGQGWNTEAFF; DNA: TGTGCCAGCAGCCCCGAGGGACAGGGTTGGAACACTGAAGCTTTCTTT
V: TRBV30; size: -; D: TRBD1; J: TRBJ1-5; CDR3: CAWSQDREQPQHF; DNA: TGTGCCTGGAGCCAGGACAGGGAACAGCCCCAGCATTTT
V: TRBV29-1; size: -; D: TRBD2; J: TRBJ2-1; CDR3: CSVTGLAGGNNEQFF; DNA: TGCAGCGTGACGGGACTAGCGGGGGGAAACAATGAGCAGTTCTTC
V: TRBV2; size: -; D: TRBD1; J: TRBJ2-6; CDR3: CASTWDRGPSGANVLTF; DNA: TGTGCCAGCACTTGGGACAGGGGCCCCTCTGGGGCCAACGTCCTGACTTTC
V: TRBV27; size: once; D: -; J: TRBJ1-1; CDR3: CASSLSTGWDTEAFF; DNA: TGTGCCAGCAGTTTAAGTACGGGGTGGGACACTGAAGCTTTCTTT
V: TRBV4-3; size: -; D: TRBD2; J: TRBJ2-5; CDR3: CASRGLAGGETQYF; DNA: TGCGCCAGCAGGGGGCTAGCGGGAGGGGAGACCCAGTACTTC
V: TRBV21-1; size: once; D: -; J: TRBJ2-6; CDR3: CAIPRRVEVAGANVLTF; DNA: TGTGCCATTCCACGAAGAGTGGAGGTGGCGGGGGCCAACGTCCTGACTTTC
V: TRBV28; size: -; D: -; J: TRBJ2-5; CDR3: CASPLWGVRVHGETQYF; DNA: TGTGCCAGCCCCCTGTGGGGGGTCAGGGTTCACGGGGAGACCCAGTACTTC